This TCR beta chain was identified during a study of blood T cell repertoires in COVID-19. Study context: The study drew acute and convalescent COVID-19 samples from the United States, Italy and Spain. T cells, B-cell-depleted T cells, or PBMCs provided the cDNA or gDNA that served as material.

The authors' processing: Amplification of reference gene primers provided the estimated nucleated cell counts. Only in-frame clones appear in the TCRdb table, and some are missing; sequencing was by immunoSEQ multiplex PCR. Clone size and the V and J calls come from that table; the DNA yielded D and trimming. The sample lists 40,000 to 55,000 clones, nearly 80% occurring once. Germline V gene lookup returns CDR1 SGHTA and CDR2 FQGNSA. Trimming at V came to 9 bases and at J to 10 bases, leaving 11 bases not matched to a gene. The CDR3 is made up of 14 amino acids. The TCR was taken from a man aged 70 or older with acute or convalescent COVID-19. Sequenced material: peripheral blood. This rearrangement joins TRBV7-2 to TRBJ2-1, with 11 positions matching TRBD2. CDR3: CASIAGGPLSEQFF. The CDR3 DNA is TGTGCCAGTATAGCGGGGGGGCCCCTAAGCGAGCAGTTCTTC.